This record covers a single TCR beta chain. Antigen: not known. This CDR3 comprises 16 residues. V lost 1 base and J 4 bases, leaving 17 bases between the germline ends. CDR1 and CDR2 from the germline V gene are SEHNR and FQNEAQ (reference sequence). Generated by immunoSEQ multiplex PCR, the TCRdb table keeps only in-frame clones and is missing some. The table has 220,000 or so clones, 65% to 85% seen once; the top ten hold 11% to 15%. The sample is drawn from a study of cytomegalovirus exposure and HLA in healthy donors. Study-wide points: According to reports, the classifier identified cytomegalovirus status with high specificity and sensitivity.

Sequencing was performed on PBMCs. V usage is TRBV7-9 and J usage is TRBJ2-7, with D tentatively TRBD1 (7 bases). The sequence was collected from a woman in her twenties or thirties in good health and CMV-seropositive. CDR3 in DNA: TGTGCCAGCAGCTTAGTTTCGTCACAGGGGAGGTACGAGCAGTACTTC. Amino acid sequence: CASSLVSSQGRYEQYF.